A selection of T cell receptor beta chains follows, all from one sample in a study of blood T cell repertoires in COVID-19. Sequenced by immunoSEQ multiplex PCR; TCRdb stores in-frame clones only, minus some. This sample has about 200,000 clones, with around four fifths found just once. The sequencing sample was made of peripheral blood. The receptors shown here come from a man in his fifties or sixties with COVID-19, enrolled during active disease. The CDR3 runs from the conserved cysteine through the conserved F or W. Each record gives: D gene, clone size, V gene, J gene, CDR3 DNA, CDR3 protein. A D gene is named only where the DNA matches it firmly. Size tells how often a clone was seen (once, few, many) or the class of an expanded clone, and some rows leave it out.

.,.,TRBV5-1,TRBJ1-1,TGCGCCAGCAGCTTGGAGGGCAGGGAGGCTGAAGCTTTCTTT,CASSLEGREAEAFF
.,.,TRBV9,TRBJ1-3,TGTGCCAGCAGCGTAGTTCCGGGGAGCTCTGGAAACACCATATATTTT,CASSVVPGSSGNTIYF
TRBD2,.,TRBV7-9,TRBJ2-1,TGTGCCAGCAGCTTGAGGACTAGCTACAATGAGCAGTTCTTC,CASSLRTSYNEQFF
TRBD1,.,TRBV11-1,TRBJ1-1,TGTGCCAGCAGCCTGGACAGGGGGGGGACTGAAGCTTTCTTT,CASSLDRGGTEAFF
.,.,TRBV7-8,TRBJ1-3,TGTGCCAGCAGCGCGGCAGGAAACACCATATATTTT,CASSAAGNTIYF
TRBD1,.,TRBV30,TRBJ1-1,TGTGCCTGGAGCCCGTACACAGGGGGCACTGAAGCTTTCTTT,CAWSPYTGGTEAFF
.,.,TRBV11-2,TRBJ2-1,TGTGCCAGCAGCTCCATCCGGGGAGCGCGCTCCTACAATGAGCAGTTCTTC,CASSSIRGARSYNEQFF
TRBD1,.,TRBV30,TRBJ2-2,TGTGCCTGGAGTGTACATGGACAGGGAGGGGAGCTGTTTTTT,CAWSVHGQGGELFF
.,.,TRBV27,TRBJ2-2,TGTGCCAGCAGTTTATTGGGAGGCGCCGGGGAGCTGTTTTTT,CASSLLGGAGELFF
.,.,TRBV7-2,TRBJ1-6,TGTGCCAGCAGCTTGGTCTCGAGCTCCTATAATTCACCCCTCCACTTT,CASSLVSSSYNSPLHF
.,.,TRBV5-4,TRBJ2-7,TGTGCCAGCAGCCTGGCGAGCGTAGGATCCTATGAGCAGTACTTC,CASSLASVGSYEQYF
.,.,TRBV19,TRBJ1-2,TGTGCCAGTAGTATCGGCGGAGTGGAATCTAACTATGGCTACACCTTC,CASSIGGVESNYGYTF
.,once,TRBV19,TRBJ1-1,TGTGCCAGTAGTATGAGGAACACTGAAGCTTTCTTT,CASSMRNTEAFF
TRBD1,.,TRBV19,TRBJ2-7,TGTGCCAGTAGTATTGGGACAGGGGGCGAGCAGTACTTC,CASSIGTGGEQYF
.,few,TRBV11-2,TRBJ1-2,TGTGCCAGCAGCTTAGATGCCCGGTGGCGGAACTATGGCTACACCTTC,CASSLDARWRNYGYTF
.,.,TRBV5-1,TRBJ1-6,TGCGCCAGCAGAAGGACACTAAGCCTAGGGAATTCACCCCTCCACTTT,CASRRTLSLGNSPLHF
.,.,TRBV28,TRBJ1-4,TGTGCCAGCAGAGGCACAGGGCCAACTAATGAAAAACTGTTTTTT,CASRGTGPTNEKLFF
.,.,TRBV30,TRBJ1-4,TGTGCCTGGAGTGTCCAGGGATCCGAAAAACTGTTTTTT,CAWSVQGSEKLFF
TRBD1,.,TRBV10-3,TRBJ2-1,TGTGCCACCTGGACAGGGTTTGAGCAGTTCTTC,CATWTGFEQFF
TRBD1,.,TRBV27,TRBJ2-7,TGTGCCAGCAGTTTATCGTCGGGACAGGCCTACGAGCAGTACTTC,CASSLSSGQAYEQYF
.,once,TRBV11-2,TRBJ1-2,TGTGCCAGCAGCTTAGAGGCGGAAGGATTCTATGGCTACACCTTC,CASSLEAEGFYGYTF
TRBD2,.,TRBV4-2,TRBJ2-2,TGTGCCAGCAGCCAAGATTTACTAGCGGGAGCTCTGGGCACCGGGGAGCTGTTTTTT,CASSQDLLAGALGTGELFF
.,.,TRBV4-3,TRBJ1-1,TGCGCCAGCAGCCCTTCATTACTCGCTGAAGCTTTCTTT,CASSPSLLAEAFF
TRBD1,.,TRBV27,TRBJ1-2,TGTGCCAGCACTCCAGGACAGGGCCGTTATGGCTACACCTTC,CASTPGQGRYGYTF
TRBD2,.,TRBV9,TRBJ2-1,TGTGCCAGCACCCCCGGGACTAGCGACTACAATGAGCAGTTCTTC,CASTPGTSDYNEQFF
.,once,TRBV7-2,TRBJ1-3,TGTGCCAGCAGCTCAAGGACGGCGGGCTCTGGAAACACCATATATTTT,CASSSRTAGSGNTIYF
TRBD1,.,TRBV5-6,TRBJ1-4,TGTGCCAGCAGTGGTGTTGACAGGGCTAATGAAAAACTGTTTTTT,CASSGVDRANEKLFF
.,.,TRBV7-8,TRBJ2-2,TGTGCCAGCAGCCTCAGCGCGCAGGGCCCGCGGACCGGGGAGCTGTTTTTT,CASSLSAQGPRTGELFF
TRBD2,.,TRBV29-1,TRBJ2-3,TGCAGCGGGGGACTAGCAGCAGATACGCAGTATTTT,CSGGLAADTQYF
.,.,TRBV4-1,TRBJ1-1,TGCGCCAGCAGCCAGGTTTTGATGGGGAGGCACACTGAAGCTTTCTTT,CASSQVLMGRHTEAFF
.,.,TRBV15,TRBJ1-2,TGTGCCACCAGCAGAGATCAGGGAATCGTGTATGGCTACACCTTC,CATSRDQGIVYGYTF
TRBD2,.,TRBV19,TRBJ2-5,TGTGCCAGTAGTTTGGGCGGGAGGGCCATGGAGACCCAGTACTTC,CASSLGGRAMETQYF
.,.,TRBV7-2,TRBJ1-1,TGTGCCAGCAGCTTAGACGGGTGGAACACTGAAGCTTTCTTT,CASSLDGWNTEAFF
.,.,TRBV7-8,TRBJ1-5,TGTGCCAGCAGCGAGGGGGTTAATCAGCCCCAGCATTTT,CASSEGVNQPQHF
.,.,TRBV7-9,TRBJ1-1,TGTGCCAGCAGCTTAGGCGCCTCGGCGGGTGAAGCTTTCTTT,CASSLGASAGEAFF
.,few,TRBV19,TRBJ1-5,TGTGCCAGTAGTATAGATCTACAGCGGAGCCTTAGCAATCAGCCCCAGCATTTT,CASSIDLQRSLSNQPQHF
.,few,TRBV6-5,TRBJ2-7,TGTGCCAGCAGGGACAGAACCTCCTACGAGCAGTACTTC,CASRDRTSYEQYF
.,.,TRBV5-4,TRBJ2-2,TGTGCCAGCACCCCCCGACAGGCGAACACCGGGGAGCTGTTTTTT,CASTPRQANTGELFF
TRBD1,.,TRBV20-1,TRBJ2-7,TGCAGTGCTAGTCGGGACAGTCGGATATACGAGCAGTACTTC,CSASRDSRIYEQYF
.,.,TRBV10-1,TRBJ2-1,TGCGCCAGCGGAGCAAGCAGGGGTAATGAGCAGTTCTTC,CASGASRGNEQFF
.,.,TRBV24-1,TRBJ1-5,TGTGCCACCAGTGGGCTGACAGATCAGCCCCAGCATTTT,CATSGLTDQPQHF
.,few,TRBV5-5,TRBJ1-3,TGTGCCAGCACCACAGGGAACTCTGGAAACACCATATATTTT,CASTTGNSGNTIYF